Sequencing of this T cell receptor beta chain was carried out in a study of OX40 agonist ivuxolimab in advanced cancers. In the study overall: Patients were infused with ivuxolimab every 2 weeks at 0.01 to 10 mg/kg. Earlier anti-PD-1, anti-PD-L1 or anti-CTLA-4 therapy was permitted; over 35% had received some. The study, taken as a whole, reports: On average, CD8+ T cells had more expanded clones than CD4+.

Unmatched junction bases numbered 6, after V lost 0 bases and J lost 6 bases. CDR3 length: 15 residues. Germline assignment: CDR1 SGHTA and CDR2 FQGNSA. Here immunoSEQ multiplex PCR was the method, and the copy in TCRdb shows in-frame clones only, minus some. This table has 65,000 to 75,000 clones, approximately 88% appearing once. A note on this clone: The antigen remains undetermined.

The chain employs TRBV7-2 and TRBJ2-7; 9 bases fit TRBD2. This sample comprised CD4+ or CD8+ T cells sorted from blood, obtained in a trial of the OX40 agonist ivuxolimab. This receptor was obtained from an adult with an advanced solid tumor such as melanoma, head and neck, liver or kidney cancer. The CDR3 region is CASSLAGSGSFEQYF. The CDR3 DNA sequence: TGTGCCAGCAGCTTAGCAGGTAGCGGGAGCTTCGAGCAGTACTTC. The full variable domain, completed using reference TRBV7-2 and TRBJ2-7, is GAGVSQSPSNKVTEKGKDVELRCDPISGHTALYWYRQSLGQGLEFLIYFQGNSAPDKSGLPSDRFSAERTGGSVSTLTIQRTQQEDSAVYLCASSLAGSGSFEQYFGPGTRLTVT.